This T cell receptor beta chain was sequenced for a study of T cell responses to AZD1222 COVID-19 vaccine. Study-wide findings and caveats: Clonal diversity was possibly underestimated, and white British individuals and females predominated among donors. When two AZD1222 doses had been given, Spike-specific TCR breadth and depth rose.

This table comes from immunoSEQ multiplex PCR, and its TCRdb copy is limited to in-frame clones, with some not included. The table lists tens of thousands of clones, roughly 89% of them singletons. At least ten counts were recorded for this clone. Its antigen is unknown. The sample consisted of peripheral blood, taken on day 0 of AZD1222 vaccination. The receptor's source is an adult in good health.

The DNA for the CDR3 is TGTGCCAGCAGAGATGGGAAGAGCTCCTATAATTCACCCCTCCACTTT. Translated: CASRDGKSSYNSPLHF. The rearrangement joins TRBV2 to TRBJ1-6; D uncertain. There are 16 residues in the CDR3. Trimming removed 6 bases from V and 0 bases from J, with 12 bases in between. Germline-derived CDR1 and CDR2 are SNHLY and FYNNEI.